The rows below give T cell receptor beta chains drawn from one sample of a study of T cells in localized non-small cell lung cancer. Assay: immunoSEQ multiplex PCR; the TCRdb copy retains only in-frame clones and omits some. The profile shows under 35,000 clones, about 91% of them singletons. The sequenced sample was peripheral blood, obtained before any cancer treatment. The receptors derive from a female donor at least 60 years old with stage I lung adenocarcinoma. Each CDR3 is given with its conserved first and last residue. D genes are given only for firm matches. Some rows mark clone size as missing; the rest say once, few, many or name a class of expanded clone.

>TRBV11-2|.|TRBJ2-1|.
CASSLDQTYNEQFF
TGTGCCAGCAGCTTAGATCAGACCTACAATGAGCAGTTCTTC
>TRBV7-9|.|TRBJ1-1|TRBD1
CASLSYRGTEAFF
TGTGCCAGCCTTTCTTACAGGGGTACTGAAGCTTTCTTT
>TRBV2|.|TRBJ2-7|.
CASSEGAWSYEQYF
TGTGCCAGCAGTGAAGGGGCGTGGTCCTACGAGCAGTACTTC
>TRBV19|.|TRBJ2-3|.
CASKIRGAVDTQYF
TGTGCCAGTAAGATCCGCGGGGCCGTCGATACGCAGTATTTT
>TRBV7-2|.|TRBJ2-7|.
CASSLVSYEQYF
TGTGCCAGCAGCTTAGTATCATACGAGCAGTACTTC
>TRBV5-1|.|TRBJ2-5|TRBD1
CASSLLRQGASETQYF
TGCGCCAGCAGCTTGTTGAGACAGGGGGCCTCAGAGACCCAGTACTTC
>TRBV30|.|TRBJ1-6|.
CAWSNGLSYNSPLHF
TGTGCCTGGAGTAACGGACTCTCCTATAATTCACCCCTCCACTTT
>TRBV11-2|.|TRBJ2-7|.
CASSSLGYEQYF
TGTGCCAGCAGCTCTCTAGGCTACGAGCAGTACTTC
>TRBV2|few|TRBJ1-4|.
CASSPSGFNEKLFF
TGTGCCAGCAGCCCCTCGGGATTTAATGAAAAACTGTTTTTT
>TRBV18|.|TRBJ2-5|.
CASSPPGRETQYF
TGTGCCAGCTCACCACCGGGTCGCGAGACCCAGTACTTC
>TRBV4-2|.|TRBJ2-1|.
CASSQVSENEQFF
TGTGCCAGCAGCCAAGTGAGTGAAAATGAGCAGTTCTTC
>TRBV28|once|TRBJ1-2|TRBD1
CASTARYRGRYGYTF
TGTGCCAGCACCGCCCGATACAGGGGGAGGTATGGCTACACCTTC
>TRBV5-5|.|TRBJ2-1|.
CASRMTTHEFF
TGTGCCAGCAGGATGACTACGCACGAGTTCTTC
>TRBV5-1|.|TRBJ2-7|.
CASSLRDSGVHEQYF
TGCGCCAGCAGCTTGCGAGACTCGGGTGTGCACGAGCAGTACTTC
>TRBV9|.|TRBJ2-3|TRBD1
CASSPAGGGTDTQYF
TGTGCCAGCAGCCCAGCAGGGGGCGGGACAGATACGCAGTATTTT
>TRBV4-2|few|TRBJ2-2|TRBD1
CASSQAGTGTGELFF
TGTGCCAGCAGCCAAGCCGGGACAGGGACCGGGGAGCTGTTTTTT
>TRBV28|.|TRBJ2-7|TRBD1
CASTTGGPSYEQYF
TGTGCCAGTACAACAGGGGGCCCCTCCTACGAGCAGTACTTC
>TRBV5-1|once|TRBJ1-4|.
CASSYRTKGTLFDEKLFF
TGCGCCAGCAGCTACCGGACTAAGGGGACCCTTTTTGATGAAAAACTGTTTTTT
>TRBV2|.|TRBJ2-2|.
CASSEIGLETRPGTGELFF
TGTGCCAGCAGTGAAATCGGTCTCGAGACGAGGCCGGGGACCGGGGAGCTGTTTTTT
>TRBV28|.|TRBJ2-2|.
CASSLGDRYTGELFF
TGTGCCAGCAGTTTAGGTGACAGGTACACCGGGGAGCTGTTTTTT
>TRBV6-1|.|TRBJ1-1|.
CASSEMGMNTEAFF
TGTGCCAGCAGTGAAATGGGCATGAACACTGAAGCTTTCTTT
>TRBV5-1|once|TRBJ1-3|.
CASSFDNSGNTIYF
TGCGCCAGCAGCTTCGACAACTCTGGAAACACCATATATTTT
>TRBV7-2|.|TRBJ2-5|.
CASSYGGSQGWTQYF
TGTGCCAGCAGCTACGGGGGCAGCCAGGGCTGGACCCAGTACTTC
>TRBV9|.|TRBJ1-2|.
CASSERAFGYTF
TGTGCCAGCAGCGAACGGGCTTTTGGCTACACCTTC
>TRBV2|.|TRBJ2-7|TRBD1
CASRETGFHEQYF
TGTGCCAGCAGGGAGACAGGGTTCCACGAGCAGTACTTC
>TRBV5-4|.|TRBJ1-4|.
CASSFGGATNEKLFF
TGTGCCAGCAGCTTCGGGGGCGCAACTAATGAAAAACTGTTTTTT
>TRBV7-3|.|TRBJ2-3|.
CASSPGADTQYF
TGTGCCAGCAGCCCAGGGGCAGATACGCAGTATTTT
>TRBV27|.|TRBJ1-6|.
CASKGTGYSPLHF
TGTGCCAGCAAAGGTACAGGGTATTCACCCCTCCACTTT
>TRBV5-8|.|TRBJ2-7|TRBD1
CASSPRDRGTWQYF
TGTGCCAGCAGCCCTAGGGACAGGGGCACGTGGCAGTACTTC
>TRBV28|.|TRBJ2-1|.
CASRGDLSSYNEQFF
TGTGCCAGCAGAGGAGATTTGAGCTCCTACAATGAGCAGTTCTTC
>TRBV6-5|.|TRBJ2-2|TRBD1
CASRPQGLAGELFF
TGTGCCAGCAGGCCACAGGGGCTTGCCGGGGAGCTGTTTTTT
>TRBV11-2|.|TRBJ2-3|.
CASGVSGLTDTQYF
TGTGCCAGCGGAGTCAGCGGGCTCACAGATACGCAGTATTTT
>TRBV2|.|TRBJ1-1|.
CASSESQRGTEAFF
TGTGCCAGCAGTGAATCCCAGAGGGGGACTGAAGCTTTCTTT
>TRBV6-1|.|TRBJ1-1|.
CASRTGHLEAFF
TGTGCCAGCAGAACGGGGCACCTTGAAGCTTTCTTT
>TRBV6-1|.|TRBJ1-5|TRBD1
CASSAGDRLRKPQHF
TGTGCCAGCAGCGCGGGGGACAGGTTAAGAAAGCCCCAGCATTTT
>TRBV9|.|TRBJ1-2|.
CASSVGGYTANYGYTF
TGTGCCAGCAGCGTAGGGGGGTATACAGCTAACTATGGCTACACCTTC
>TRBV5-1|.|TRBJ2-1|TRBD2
CASYAAGASYNEQFF
TGCGCCAGCTATGCGGCGGGAGCATCCTACAATGAGCAGTTCTTC
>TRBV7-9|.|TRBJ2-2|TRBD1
CASSPTGMTGELFF
TGTGCCAGCAGCCCGACAGGGATGACCGGGGAGCTGTTTTTT
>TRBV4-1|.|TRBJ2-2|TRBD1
CASSRWGQTTTGELFF
TGCGCCAGCAGCCGGTGGGGACAGACCACGACCGGGGAGCTGTTTTTT
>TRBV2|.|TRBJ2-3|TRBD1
CASSDSLDREWTDTQYF
TGTGCCAGCAGTGACAGCCTAGACAGGGAATGGACAGATACGCAGTATTTT
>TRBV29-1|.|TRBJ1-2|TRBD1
CSVDPGQGNSYTF
TGCAGCGTTGACCCGGGACAGGGTAACAGCTACACCTTC
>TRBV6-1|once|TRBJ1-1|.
CASSQTITGNSEAFF
TGTGCCAGCAGTCAAACGATTACAGGGAACTCAGAAGCTTTCTTT
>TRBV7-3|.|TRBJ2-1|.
CASSPGAGEHEQFF
TGTGCCAGCAGTCCCGGGGCAGGGGAGCATGAGCAGTTCTTC
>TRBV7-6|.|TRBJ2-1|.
CASSLGMDFYNEQFF
TGTGCCAGCAGCTTAGGGATGGATTTCTACAATGAGCAGTTCTTC
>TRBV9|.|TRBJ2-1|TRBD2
CASSVTPLGAGGEQFF
TGTGCCAGCAGCGTAACCCCGTTAGGAGCGGGGGGTGAGCAGTTCTTC
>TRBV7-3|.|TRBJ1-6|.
CASSSEVPNSPLHF
TGTGCCAGCAGCTCTGAGGTCCCAAATTCACCCCTCCACTTT
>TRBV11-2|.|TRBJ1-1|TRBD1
CASSPQYRDRKTEAFF
TGTGCCAGCAGCCCCCAGTACCGGGACAGGAAAACTGAAGCTTTCTTT
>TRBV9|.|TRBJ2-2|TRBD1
CAAYWTGSVGELFF
TGTGCCGCCTATTGGACAGGGTCGGTCGGGGAGCTGTTTTTT
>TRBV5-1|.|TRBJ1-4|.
CASSTGRWDEKLFF
TGCGCCAGCAGTACAGGGCGTTGGGATGAAAAACTGTTTTTT
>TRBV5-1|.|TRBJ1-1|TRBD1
CASSPDRGVGEAFF
TGCGCCAGCAGCCCGGACAGGGGGGTCGGTGAAGCTTTCTTT